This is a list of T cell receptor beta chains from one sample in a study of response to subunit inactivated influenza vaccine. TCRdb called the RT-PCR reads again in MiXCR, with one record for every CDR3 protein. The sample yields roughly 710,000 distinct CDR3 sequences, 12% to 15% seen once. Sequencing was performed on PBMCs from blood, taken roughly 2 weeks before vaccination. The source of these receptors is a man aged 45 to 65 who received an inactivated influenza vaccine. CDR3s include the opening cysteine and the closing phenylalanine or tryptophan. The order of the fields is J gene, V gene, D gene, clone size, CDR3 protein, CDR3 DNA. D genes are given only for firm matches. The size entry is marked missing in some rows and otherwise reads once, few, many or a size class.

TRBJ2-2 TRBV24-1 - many CATSDPTGVSGELFF TGTGCCACCAGTGACCCGACAGGCGTTTCGGGGGAGCTGTTTTTT
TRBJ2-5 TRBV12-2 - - CASRLKRTQYF TGTGCAAGTCGCTTAAAGCGGACCCAGTACTTC
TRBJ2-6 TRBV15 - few CATSRAPVPRANVLTF TGTGCCACCAGCAGAGCTCCAGTCCCAAGGGCCAACGTCCTGACTTTC
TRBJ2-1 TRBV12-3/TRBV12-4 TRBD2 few CASSLPSGSLYEQFF TGTGCCAGCAGTTTACCTAGCGGGAGTTTGTATGAGCAGTTCTTC
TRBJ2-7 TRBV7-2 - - CASSLTAGKAYEQYF TGTGCCAGCAGCTTAACGGCAGGGAAAGCCTACGAGCAGTACTTC
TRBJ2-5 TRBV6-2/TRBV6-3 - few CASSYPADHLETQYF TGTGCCAGCAGTTACCCAGCGGACCATCTGGAGACCCAGTACTTC
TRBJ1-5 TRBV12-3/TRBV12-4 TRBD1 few CASSTGTGGRQPQHF TGTGCCAGCAGTACCGGGACAGGGGGCCGTCAGCCCCAGCATTTT
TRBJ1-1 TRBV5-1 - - CASGPGVRGHTEAFF TGCGCCAGCGGCCCCGGGGTGCGCGGTCACACTGAAGCTTTCTTT
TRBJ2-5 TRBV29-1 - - CSVEDSGPRSQYF TGCAGCGTTGAAGATTCGGGCCCTCGGTCCCAGTACTTC
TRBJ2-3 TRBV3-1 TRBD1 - CASSQERQGSPDTQYF TGTGCCAGCAGCCAAGAGAGACAGGGAAGCCCAGATACGCAGTATTTT